The sequence of this TCR beta chain was determined in a study of Ad26.COV2.S vaccination and SARS-CoV-2 variants. Findings of the study overall: Compared with placebo recipients, vaccine recipients had higher spike-specific TCR breadth. Reportedly, spike-specific CD8+ and CD4+ T cell responses achieved substantial breadth once vaccination had taken place.

This sample's treatment: around 19 received Ad26.COV2.S at low or high dose, single or two shots; about 5 received placebo; per-sample allocation not given. At day 63 after the first vaccine or placebo injection, samples were drawn. Recruitment in Boston yielded a donor of adult age, 18-55 years. Sequenced by immunoSEQ multiplex PCR; TCRdb stores in-frame clones only, minus some. The table shows fewer than 800,000 clones, with 80% to 90% occurring only once. Regarding this clone: Its cognate antigen is unknown.

There are 14 residues in the CDR3. Between the trimmed V and J ends, which lost 5 bases and 6 bases, there was a span of 17 bases. Germline values: CDR1 MNHEY, CDR2 SVGEGT. This sequence joins TRBV6-2 or TRBV6-3 and TRBJ2-7; perhaps D is TRBD1 or TRBD2 (5 bases each). Sample: peripheral blood, taken in a trial of Ad26.COV2.S vaccine versus placebo. The clonotype comes from a person between 18 and 65 years old who received the Ad26.COV2.S COVID-19 vaccine or a placebo. Here the CDR3 DNA reads TGTGCCAGCAGTCCGGACTTCCGTGGGGGCGAGCAGTACTTC. This encodes CASSPDFRGGEQYF.